This TCR beta chain appears in the sequencing data of a study of blood T cells in healthy people across ages. Germline lookup yields CDR1 DFQATT and CDR2 SNEGSKA (reference sequence). CDR3 size: 13 residues. Trimming took 6 bases from V and 3 from J, leaving 14 bases between them. A sample-barcoded 5' primer and a J-beta primer mix were used in a second PCR of roughly 7 to 11 cycles. Every sample produced at least 3 million CDR3-containing paired-end reads. TCRdb re-called the 5' RACE reads through MiXCR, storing one row per CDR3 protein. The table has a few hundred thousand distinct CDR3 sequences, 27% seen once. There were at least 6 micrograms of total RNA extracted from every sample.

The TCR was taken from a woman in her 70s in good health. The chain employs TRBV20-1 and TRBJ1-1; D ambiguous. Specimen: blood. For the CDR3, the DNA is TGCAGTGCCCCCTACGGCAGTTACACTGAAGCTTTCTTT. The encoded protein is CSAPYGSYTEAFF.